Listed below are T cell receptor beta chains from one sample, sequenced in a study of blood T cell repertoires in COVID-19. TCRdb's table, derived via immunoSEQ multiplex PCR, lists solely in-frame clones and lacks some. The repertoire has fewer than 150,000 clones, 88% of them found once; the top ten carry roughly 28%. Material: peripheral blood. The source of these receptors is a human donor in a cohort sampled during active COVID-19. Both conserved end residues are part of each CDR3. Fields, in order: clone size, V gene, J gene, D gene, CDR3 protein, CDR3 DNA. A D gene is named only where the DNA matches it firmly. The size field is filled for only some rows; it gives once, few, many or a size class.

size: .
V: TRBV19
J: TRBJ1-3
D: TRBD1
CDR3: CASSTTGGSGNTIYF
DNA: TGTGCCAGTAGTACCACAGGGGGCAGCGGAAACACCATATATTTT

size: once
V: TRBV6-5
J: TRBJ1-1
D: TRBD1
CDR3: CASSSPGQGLTEAFF
DNA: TGTGCCAGCAGTTCGCCGGGACAGGGGCTCACTGAAGCTTTCTTT

size: .
V: TRBV19
J: TRBJ2-7
D: .
CDR3: CASKQGSNEQYF
DNA: TGTGCCAGTAAGCAGGGATCTAACGAGCAGTACTTC

size: .
V: TRBV30
J: TRBJ2-7
D: .
CDR3: CAWRRQGPHYEQYF
DNA: TGTGCCTGGAGAAGGCAGGGTCCCCATTACGAGCAGTACTTC

size: .
V: TRBV11-3
J: TRBJ2-5
D: TRBD2
CDR3: CASSPGLAGGPFGETQYF
DNA: TGTGCCAGCAGCCCCGGGCTAGCGGGGGGGCCATTTGGCGAGACCCAGTACTTC

size: few
V: TRBV4-3
J: TRBJ1-6
D: .
CDR3: CASSQAQGLNSPLHF
DNA: TGCGCCAGCAGCCAAGCTCAGGGCCTGAATTCACCCCTCCACTTT

size: once
V: TRBV7-9
J: TRBJ2-1
D: .
CDR3: CASSPPDRTYNEQFF
DNA: TGTGCCAGCAGCCCCCCGGACAGAACCTACAATGAGCAGTTCTTC

size: .
V: TRBV4-1
J: TRBJ2-1
D: TRBD1
CDR3: CASSQRQGPSGYNEQFF
DNA: TGCGCCAGCAGCCAACGACAGGGTCCTAGTGGTTACAATGAGCAGTTCTTC

size: once
V: TRBV6-6
J: TRBJ1-2
D: .
CDR3: CASSSGEYGYTF
DNA: TGTGCCAGCAGTTCAGGGGAGTATGGCTACACCTTC

size: .
V: TRBV7-9
J: TRBJ2-7
D: TRBD2
CDR3: CASSQTSGEEQYF
DNA: TGTGCCAGCAGCCAAACTAGCGGGGAGGAGCAGTACTTC

size: .
V: TRBV6-6
J: TRBJ1-1
D: .
CDR3: CASSPVVGKRGTEAFF
DNA: TGTGCCAGCAGCCCCGTCGTCGGCAAAAGGGGCACTGAAGCTTTCTTT

size: .
V: TRBV4-2
J: TRBJ1-5
D: .
CDR3: CASSPRELGNQPQHF
DNA: TGTGCCAGCAGCCCCCGAGAGTTGGGCAATCAGCCCCAGCATTTT

size: .
V: TRBV7-9
J: TRBJ2-4
D: TRBD2
CDR3: CASSGTAGGQYF
DNA: TGTGCCAGCAGTGGTACAGCGGGGGGACAGTACTTC

size: .
V: TRBV18
J: TRBJ1-4
D: TRBD1
CDR3: CASSPVIGQGNEKLFF
DNA: TGTGCCAGCTCACCGGTAATAGGACAGGGGAATGAAAAACTGTTTTTT

size: once
V: TRBV30
J: TRBJ1-2
D: TRBD1
CDR3: CAWNTGGGYTF
DNA: TGTGCCTGGAACACAGGGGGTGGCTACACCTTC

size: .
V: TRBV6-5
J: TRBJ1-1
D: .
CDR3: CASSRNHMNTEAFF
DNA: TGTGCCAGCAGCCGAAACCACATGAACACTGAAGCTTTCTTT

size: .
V: TRBV21-1
J: TRBJ1-2
D: .
CDR3: CASSKREYGYTF
DNA: TGTGCCAGCAGCAAACGGGAATATGGCTACACCTTC

size: .
V: TRBV12-3/TRBV12-4
J: TRBJ1-2
D: TRBD1
CDR3: CASSRTGDYGYTF
DNA: TGTGCCAGCAGCCGGACAGGAGACTATGGCTACACCTTC

size: once
V: TRBV7-8
J: TRBJ2-7
D: .
CDR3: CASSPSYEQYF
DNA: TGTGCCAGCAGCCCTTCCTACGAGCAGTACTTC

size: .
V: TRBV7-9
J: TRBJ2-7
D: .
CDR3: CASSLRGSYEQYF
DNA: TGTGCCAGCAGCCTCAGGGGATCATACGAGCAGTACTTC

size: .
V: TRBV29-1
J: TRBJ2-7
D: .
CDR3: CSVVGVHEQYF
DNA: TGCAGCGTTGTAGGGGTGCACGAGCAGTACTTC

size: few
V: TRBV2
J: TRBJ1-6
D: .
CDR3: CASSHRTSSYNSPLHF
DNA: TGTGCCAGCAGCCACAGGACGAGCTCCTATAATTCACCCCTCCACTTT

size: .
V: TRBV3-1/TRBV3-2
J: TRBJ2-5
D: TRBD2
CDR3: CASSQETSVETQYF
DNA: TGTGCCAGCAGCCAAGAGACTAGCGTGGAGACCCAGTACTTC

size: .
V: TRBV7-8
J: TRBJ1-2
D: TRBD1
CDR3: CASSLVRGRMYGYTF
DNA: TGTGCCAGCAGCTTAGTCAGGGGGAGGATGTATGGCTACACCTTC

size: .
V: TRBV19
J: TRBJ2-1
D: TRBD2
CDR3: CASTGGGHNEQFF
DNA: TGTGCCAGTACCGGGGGGGGCCACAATGAGCAGTTCTTC

size: once
V: TRBV30
J: TRBJ2-3
D: .
CDR3: CAWSVLLGTQYF
DNA: TGTGCCTGGAGTGTTCTTCTAGGTACGCAGTATTTT

size: .
V: TRBV6-1
J: TRBJ2-1
D: TRBD2
CDR3: CASSATSGGWYNEQFF
DNA: TGTGCCAGCAGTGCAACTAGCGGGGGTTGGTACAATGAGCAGTTCTTC

size: .
V: TRBV5-1
J: TRBJ1-4
D: TRBD1
CDR3: CASSQTGINEKLFF
DNA: TGCGCCAGCAGCCAGACAGGGATTAATGAAAAACTGTTTTTT

size: .
V: TRBV7-2
J: TRBJ1-3
D: .
CDR3: CASSLGYFGGESGNTIYF
DNA: TGTGCCAGCAGCTTAGGATATTTCGGGGGAGAGTCTGGAAACACCATATATTTT

size: .
V: TRBV4-2
J: TRBJ2-7
D: .
CDR3: CASSQELTLEQYF
DNA: TGTGCCAGCAGCCAAGAACTTACCCTGGAGCAGTACTTC

size: .
V: TRBV18
J: TRBJ1-2
D: TRBD1
CDR3: CASSPGTGSYGYTF
DNA: TGTGCCAGCTCACCCGGGACAGGGAGCTATGGCTACACCTTC

size: .
V: TRBV6-5
J: TRBJ1-1
D: .
CDR3: CASTSREGTEAFF
DNA: TGTGCCAGCACGAGCAGGGAGGGAACTGAAGCTTTCTTT

size: .
V: TRBV7-3
J: TRBJ2-1
D: .
CDR3: CASSFQGSYNEQFF
DNA: TGTGCCAGCAGCTTCCAGGGTTCCTACAATGAGCAGTTCTTC

size: .
V: TRBV7-8
J: TRBJ2-7
D: TRBD1
CDR3: CASSSYPGQGLHEQYF
DNA: TGTGCCAGCAGCTCCTACCCCGGACAGGGACTCCACGAGCAGTACTTC

size: .
V: TRBV7-8
J: TRBJ2-3
D: .
CDR3: CASSPRAQLVLAPQYF
DNA: TGTGCCAGCAGCCCCCGCGCCCAGTTGGTGCTAGCGCCGCAGTATTTT

size: few
V: TRBV2
J: TRBJ1-3
D: .
CDR3: CARGARSGNTIYF
DNA: TGTGCCAGGGGGGCCCGATCTGGAAACACCATATATTTT

size: once
V: TRBV7-2
J: TRBJ2-4
D: .
CDR3: CASSYVAGVYIQYF
DNA: TGTGCCAGCAGCTATGTGGCAGGGGTGTACATTCAGTACTTC

size: .
V: TRBV4-3
J: TRBJ2-7
D: TRBD2
CDR3: CASSRLAGGSYEQYF
DNA: TGCGCCAGCAGCCGGTTAGCGGGGGGGTCCTACGAGCAGTACTTC

size: once
V: TRBV3-1/TRBV3-2
J: TRBJ1-2
D: TRBD1
CDR3: CASSQEGQGAGGYTF
DNA: TGTGCCAGCAGCCAAGAAGGGCAGGGGGCAGGTGGCTACACCTTC

size: .
V: TRBV4-3
J: TRBJ1-1
D: .
CDR3: CASSQVQGNTEAFF
DNA: TGCGCCAGCAGCCAAGTACAGGGGAACACTGAAGCTTTCTTT

size: .
V: TRBV4-3
J: TRBJ2-3
D: TRBD2
CDR3: CASSQDGTSGAGDTQYF
DNA: TGCGCCAGCAGCCAAGATGGGACTAGCGGGGCGGGTGATACGCAGTATTTT

size: few
V: TRBV7-2
J: TRBJ2-1
D: .
CDR3: CASSPRGLGSGNEQFF
DNA: TGTGCCAGCAGCCCAAGGGGTTTGGGTAGCGGCAATGAGCAGTTCTTC

size: .
V: TRBV12-3/TRBV12-4
J: TRBJ2-7
D: TRBD2
CDR3: CASRGGSSYEQYF
DNA: TGTGCCAGCCGGGGGGGAAGCTCCTACGAGCAGTACTTC

size: .
V: TRBV5-1
J: TRBJ1-4
D: TRBD1
CDR3: CASSLAGGQGIEKLFF
DNA: TGCGCCAGCAGCTTAGCAGGGGGACAGGGGATCGAAAAACTGTTTTTT

size: .
V: TRBV2
J: TRBJ1-2
D: TRBD1
CDR3: CASSERGADRGLGYTF
DNA: TGTGCCAGCAGTGAACGGGGGGCTGACAGGGGGCTTGGCTACACCTTC

size: .
V: TRBV6-5
J: TRBJ2-2
D: TRBD1
CDR3: CATRRQGGSTGELFF
DNA: TGTGCCACCAGGCGACAGGGGGGAAGCACCGGGGAGCTGTTTTTT

size: .
V: TRBV7-6
J: TRBJ2-2
D: TRBD2
CDR3: CASSSSSGANTGELFF
DNA: TGTGCCAGCAGCTCTTCTAGCGGAGCGAACACCGGGGAGCTGTTTTTT

size: .
V: TRBV7-9
J: TRBJ1-4
D: .
CDR3: CASSVRDTSNEKLFF
DNA: TGTGCCAGCAGCGTCCGGGACACGTCTAATGAAAAACTGTTTTTT

size: .
V: TRBV7-9
J: TRBJ2-5
D: TRBD2
CDR3: CASSLAGGAKTQYF
DNA: TGTGCCAGCAGCCTAGCGGGGGGGGCGAAGACCCAGTACTTC

size: .
V: TRBV7-9
J: TRBJ2-1
D: TRBD2
CDR3: CASSFGLAGFYNEQFF
DNA: TGTGCCAGCAGCTTTGGGCTAGCGGGGTTCTACAATGAGCAGTTCTTC

size: once
V: TRBV5-1
J: TRBJ2-2
D: .
CDR3: CASSLDLQATAFTGELFF
DNA: TGCGCCAGCAGCTTGGATCTACAGGCGACTGCCTTCACCGGGGAGCTGTTTTTT

size: once
V: TRBV4-2
J: TRBJ2-7
D: TRBD1
CDR3: CASSPGQGRYEQYF
DNA: TGTGCCAGCAGTCCGGGACAGGGACGCTACGAGCAGTACTTC

size: .
V: TRBV12-3/TRBV12-4
J: TRBJ1-1
D: .
CDR3: CATLGGTNTEAFF
DNA: TGTGCCACCCTTGGGGGGACGAACACTGAAGCTTTCTTT

size: .
V: TRBV7-2
J: TRBJ1-2
D: TRBD1
CDR3: CASSPDPGQSFYGYTF
DNA: TGTGCCAGCAGCCCGGACCCGGGACAGTCCTTTTATGGCTACACCTTC